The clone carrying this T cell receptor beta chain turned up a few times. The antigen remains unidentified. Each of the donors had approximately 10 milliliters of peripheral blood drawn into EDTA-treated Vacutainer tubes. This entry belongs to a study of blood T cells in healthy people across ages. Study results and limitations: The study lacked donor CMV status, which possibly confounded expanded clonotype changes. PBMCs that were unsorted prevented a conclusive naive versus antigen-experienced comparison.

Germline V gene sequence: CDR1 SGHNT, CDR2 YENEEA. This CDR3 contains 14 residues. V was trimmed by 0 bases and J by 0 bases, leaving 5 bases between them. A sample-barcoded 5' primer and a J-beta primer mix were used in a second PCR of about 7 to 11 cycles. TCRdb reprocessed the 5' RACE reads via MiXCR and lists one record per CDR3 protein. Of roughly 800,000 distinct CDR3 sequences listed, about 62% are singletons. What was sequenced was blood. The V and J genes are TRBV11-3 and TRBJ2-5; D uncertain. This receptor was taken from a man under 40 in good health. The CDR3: CASSLDSYQETQYF. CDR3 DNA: TGTGCCAGCAGCTTAGACAGTTACCAAGAGACCCAGTACTTC.